The 29 T cell receptor beta chains in this list originate from one sample, sequenced in a study of OX40 agonist ivuxolimab in advanced cancers. The assay was immunoSEQ multiplex PCR, and TCRdb's table has in-frame clones only and misses some. The repertoire holds about 91,000 clones, with about 90% as singletons. Sample: CD4+ or CD8+ T cells sorted from blood, taken in a trial of the OX40 agonist ivuxolimab. Source of these receptors: an adult with an advanced solid tumor such as melanoma, head and neck, liver or kidney cancer.

The V and J genes are TRBV7-8 and TRBJ1-5, with a possible D match to TRBD1 (5 bases). The V gene's germline CDR1 is SGHVS and CDR2 FQNEAQ. Trimming left V 1 base short and J 2 bases short, with 15 bases between. The CDR3 runs to 17 residues. CDR3 coding DNA: TGTGCCAGCAGCTTAGGAGTAGGGGCGAGGGGCAATCAGCCCCAGCATTTT. Protein product: CASSLGVGARGNQPQHF.

This chain connects TRBV6-5 to TRBJ1-4, with D possibly matching TRBD1 (5 bases). The CDR3 has 15 residues. The germline V gene has CDR1 MNHEY and CDR2 SVGAGI. Trimming stripped 5 bases from V and 1 base from J, with 11 bases between. The CDR3 region has the DNA TGTGCCAGCAGTCGCGGGACGGAAACTAATGAAAAACTGTTTTTT. It yields the protein CASSRGTETNEKLFF.

In DNA form, the CDR3 reads TGTGCCAGTAGTACGGGACTAGCGGGAGGGCTTGATACGCAGTATTTT. Its protein is CASSTGLAGGLDTQYF. The chain uses TRBV19 and TRBJ2-3, with 16 positions matching TRBD2. The germline V gene encodes CDR1 LNHDA and CDR2 SQIVND (reference sequence). The CDR3 contains 16 residues. V lost 4 bases, J lost 6 bases, and 4 bases stayed unmatched.

The chain joins TRBV10-2 to TRBJ2-7, with D perhaps being TRBD1 or TRBD2 (5 bases each). This CDR3 comprises 13 residues. Trimming cost V 4 bases and J 2 bases, with 9 bases left between them. Germline values: CDR1 WSHSY, CDR2 SAAADI. CDR3 loop: CASSVRGAYEQYV. The CDR3 DNA follows: TGCGCCAGCAGTGTTCGGGGCGCCTACGAGCAGTACGTC.

A word on this clone: A read error may account for a junction end that differs from germline. V usage is TRBV7-7 and J usage is TRBJ2-3; 7 nucleotides match TRBD2. The CDR3 runs 14 residues. Germline CDR1 SSHAT, CDR2 FNYEAQ (reference sequence). CDR3 region: CASSSGLGQDTQYF. For the CDR3, the DNA is TGTGCTAGCAGCTCCGGACTAGGCCAAGATACGCAGTATTTT.

The chain recombines TRBV7-9 with TRBJ2-3; TRBD2 aligns across 9 bases. Germline V gene sequence: CDR1 SEHNR, CDR2 FQNEAQ (reference sequence). The CDR3 spans 14 residues. V lost 8 bases, J lost 0 bases, and 3 bases stayed unmatched. In DNA, the CDR3 is TGTGCCAGCGGACTAGCGACTAGCACAGATACGCAGTATTTT. Translated, it gives CASGLATSTDTQYF.

This sequence joins TRBV18 and TRBJ1-4; possible D gene TRBD1, 6 bases. Germline CDR1 reads KGHSH; CDR2 reads LQKENI. The CDR3 spans 15 residues. V was cut by 3 bases and J by 12 bases, with 20 bases left in between. The CDR3 here is CASSPIIQTGDQLFF. DNA for the CDR3: TGTGCCAGCTCACCCATAATACAGACAGGAGACCAACTGTTTTTT. Full variable domain (remainder filled in from reference TRBV18 and TRBJ1-4): NAGVMQNPRHLVRRRGQEARLRCSPMKGHSHVYWYRQLPEEGLKFMVYLQKENIIDESGMPKERFSAEFPKEGPSILRIQQVVRGDSAAYFCASSPIIQTGDQLFFGSGTQLSVL.

The chain uses TRBV11-2 and TRBJ1-3; no clear D. With 5 bases removed from V and 2 bases from J, the gap between germline ends came to 7 bases. Germline CDR1 and CDR2: SGHAT and FQNNGV. This CDR3 is built from 13 residues. Written as DNA, the CDR3 is TGTGCCAGCAGCCGGCTGGCTGGAAACACCATATATTTT. It yields the protein CASSRLAGNTIYF.

This clone was detected only once. This chain joins TRBV7-9 and TRBJ1-1; no clear D. The CDR3 has 12 residues. V was cut by 5 bases and J by 6 bases, with 10 bases left in between. Germline V CDR1 and CDR2: SEHNR, FQNEAQ (reference sequence). The CDR3 DNA reads TGTGCCAGCAGCGCTTGGGTAGCTGAAGCTTTCTTT. Translating it yields CASSAWVAEAFF.

This clone was counted a single time. The rearrangement joins TRBV7-2 to TRBJ1-3; the D is unclear. The length of the CDR3 is 16 residues. Trimming took off 5 bases at V and 2 bases at J, with 16 bases between the two ends. CDR1 and CDR2 (germline): SGHTA, FQGNSA. CDR3 protein: CASSPRQSLPGNTIYF. In DNA, the CDR3 is TGTGCCAGCAGCCCCAGACAAAGCCTCCCTGGAAACACCATATATTTT.

This clone was detected many times. This chain uses TRBV5-1 with TRBJ1-5; D unresolved. Germline values: CDR1 SGHRS, CDR2 YFSETQ. Trimming pared 0 bases from V and 1 base from J, leaving 11 bases between. This CDR3 has 16 residues. The CDR3 DNA is TGCGCCAGCAGCTTGGAAGGGCGGCAGAGCAATCAGCCCCAGCATTTT. Protein: CASSLEGRQSNQPQHF.

The rearrangement uses TRBV2 and TRBJ2-5, with D tentatively TRBD1 (6 bases). Germline assignment: CDR1 SNHLY and CDR2 FYNNEI. V was pared by 7 bases and J by 4 bases, with 16 bases between. The CDR3 is 14 residues long. CDR3: CASTAGAPRETQYF. DNA of the CDR3: TGTGCCAGCACGGCAGGGGCCCCCCGAGAGACCCAGTACTTC.

The CDR3 is CASSLGGTASGNTIYF. The CDR3 DNA sequence: TGCGCCAGCAGCCTGGGAGGGACGGCTTCTGGAAACACCATATATTTT. This chain joins TRBV5-1 and TRBJ1-3; the D gene is possibly TRBD1 (5 bases). CDR1 and CDR2 (germline): SGHRS, YFSETQ. Deletions cut 4 bases from V and 1 base from J, with 15 bases between. The CDR3 covers 16 residues.

This rearrangement joins TRBV7-8 to TRBJ2-3; D gene ambiguous. Germline-derived CDR1 and CDR2 are SGHVS and FQNEAQ. Between the trimmed V and J ends, which lost 5 bases and 6 bases, there was a span of 12 bases. The CDR3 length is 13 residues. CDR3 nucleotides: TGTGCCAGCAGCCCCGGTAGGGATGATACGCAGTATTTT. Translation gives CASSPGRDDTQYF.

For the CDR3, the DNA is TGTGCCAGCAGCCTAAAAGCCCTCGGTCGGGCTAGCACAGATACGCAGTATTTT. Translation: CASSLKALGRASTDTQYF. V usage is TRBV11-2 and J usage is TRBJ2-3; no definite D call. CDR1 is SGHAT, CDR2 FQNNGV, per germline. V lost 5 bases and J lost 0, with 21 bases in between. This CDR3 has 18 amino acids.

The chain carries TRBV6-1 and TRBJ1-1, with D unclear. V gave up 3 bases and J gave up 1 base, with 9 bases separating them. CDR1 is MNHNS, CDR2 SASEGT, per germline. This CDR3 is built from 14 residues. CDR3 region: CASSDLGRNTEAFF. CDR3 in DNA: TGTGCCAGCAGTGACCTAGGCCGGAACACTGAAGCTTTCTTT.

The chain uses TRBV15 and TRBJ2-1, with D uncertain. The CDR3 spans 13 residues. Trimming stripped 3 bases from V and 4 bases from J, with 7 bases between. Germline V gene data show CDR1 as LNHNV and CDR2 as YYDKDF (reference sequence). CDR3 bases: TGTGCCACCAGCAGTTCGGTTTACAATGAGCAGTTCTTC. It specifies CATSSSVYNEQFF. The full variable domain, with the rest looked up from reference TRBV15 and TRBJ2-1, is DAMVIQNPRYQVTQFGKPVTLSCSQTLNHNVMYWYQQKSSQAPKLLFHYYDKDFNNEADTPDNFQSRRPNTSFCFLDIRSPGLGDTAMYLCATSSSVYNEQFFGPGTRLTVL.

V gene TRBV9 combines with J gene TRBJ2-3; a possible D gene is TRBD1 (5 bases). The CDR3 covers 16 residues. The V gene's germline CDR1 is SGDLS and CDR2 YYNGEE. V gave up 4 bases and J gave up 0 bases, with 15 bases separating them. The CDR3, as DNA: TGTGCCAGCAGCATCAGAATAGGGGTCAGCACAGATACGCAGTATTTT. It codes for CASSIRIGVSTDTQYF.

CDR3 sequence: CASSIGRGADTEAFF. CDR3 DNA: TGTGCCAGTAGTATAGGAAGGGGGGCAGACACTGAAGCTTTCTTT. The chain uses TRBV19 and TRBJ1-1; perhaps TRBD1 as D (6 bases). Trimming removed 1 base at V and 3 bases at J, with 12 bases between. CDR1 and CDR2 from the germline V gene are LNHDA and SQIVND (reference sequence). This CDR3 has 15 residues. Variable domain in full (rest from reference TRBV19 and TRBJ1-1): DGGITQSPKYLFRKEGQNVTLSCEQNLNHDAMYWYRQDPGQGLRLIYYSQIVNDFQKGDIAEGYSVSREKKESFPLTVTSAQKNPTAFYLCASSIGRGADTEAFFGQGTRLTVV.

V and J are TRBV28 and TRBJ1-5; D possibly corresponds to TRBD1 (6 bases). The germline V gene has CDR1 MDHEN and CDR2 SYDVKM. Trimming cost V 4 bases and J 4 bases, with 17 bases left between them. The CDR3 runs 16 residues. The DNA for the CDR3 is TGTGCCAGCAGTTCCTTACCGCGAGGACAGAATCAGCCCCAGCATTTT. Translation gives CASSSLPRGQNQPQHF.

This clone was seen once. The rearrangement links TRBV7-9 to TRBJ2-7; D is undetermined. Trimming left V 7 bases short and J 2 bases short, with 15 bases between. Germline CDR1 is SEHNR and CDR2 is FQNEAQ (reference sequence). The CDR3 totals 14 residues. As DNA, the CDR3 is TGTGCCAGCAATTCCGGGCAGTCAACCTACGAGCAGTACTTC. Its translation is CASNSGQSTYEQYF. Together with reference TRBV7-9 and TRBJ2-7, the CDR3 gives the full variable domain: DTGVSQNPRHKITKRGQNVTFRCDPISEHNRLYWYRQTLGQGPEFLTYFQNEAQLEKSRLLSDRFSAERPKGSFSTLEIQRTEQGDSAMYLCASNSGQSTYEQYFGPGTRLTVT.

CDR3 bases: TGTGCCAGCAGCTTAGCTGGCGGTGGGGAGACCCAGTACTTC. It is translated as CASSLAGGGETQYF. V and J are TRBV7-2 and TRBJ2-5, with D unresolved. Trimming took 0 bases from V and 5 from J, leaving 10 bases between them. The CDR3 extends over 14 amino acids. Germline assignment: CDR1 SGHTA and CDR2 FQGNSA.

This clone was counted a single time. This chain links TRBV5-1 with TRBJ2-2; 13 bases align to TRBD2. The CDR3 length is 17 residues. CDR1 and CDR2 from the germline V gene are SGHRS and YFSETQ. With V trimmed by 0 bases and J by 9 bases, 8 bases remained unmatched. CDR3 DNA: TGCGCCAGCAGCTTGGCTACTAGCGGGAGGGCCGACCGGGAGCTGTTTTTT. This translates into CASSLATSGRADRELFF.

Details on this clone: The junction departs from the called germline gene at one end, perhaps through a read error. The V call is TRBV5-1, the J call TRBJ2-1; 7 bases are a match to TRBD2. This CDR3 has 15 amino acids. The V gene's germline CDR1 is SGHRS and CDR2 YFSETQ. In DNA form, the CDR3 reads TGCGCCAGCGGCTTCCAGGCGGGAGAATACAATGAGCAGTTCTTC. It translates to CASGFQAGEYNEQFF.

The V call is TRBV7-9, the J call TRBJ1-5; TRBD1 agrees at 9 bases. This CDR3 is built from 14 residues. CDR1 SEHNR and CDR2 FQNEAQ come from the germline V gene (reference sequence). The V segment lost 5 bases and the J segment 5 bases; nucleotides outside the gene matches: 4. CDR3 DNA: TGTGCCAGCAGCCCAACAGGGGGCGATCAGCCCCAGCATTTT. Amino acid sequence: CASSPTGGDQPQHF.

V is TRBV29-1 and J is TRBJ2-5; D is unresolved. V lost 0 bases to trimming and J lost 2 bases, with 13 bases between them. CDR3 length equals 15 residues. The germline V gene has CDR1 SQVTM and CDR2 ANQGSEA. CDR3 nucleotide sequence: TGCAGCGTTGAAGATTATGGCGGCACTCAAGAGACCCAGTACTTC. This encodes CSVEDYGGTQETQYF.

The chain is built from TRBV10-1 and TRBJ2-3; D not resolved. The CDR3 loop spans 14 amino acids. V shed 2 bases and J shed 4 bases, with 10 bases lying between them. CDR1 is WNHNN, CDR2 SYGVQD, per germline (reference sequence). CDR3 loop: CASSESVGSDTQYF. DNA of the CDR3: TGCGCCAGCAGTGAGAGTGTTGGGTCAGATACGCAGTATTTT.

V is TRBV7-2 and J is TRBJ1-1; D unresolved. The CDR3 totals 14 residues. Germline V gene sequence: CDR1 SGHTA, CDR2 FQGNSA. V dropped 3 bases and J dropped 3 bases, with 11 bases sitting between them. CDR3 sequence: CASSLDGIDTEAFF. The CDR3 coding sequence is TGTGCCAGCAGCTTGGACGGGATCGACACTGAAGCTTTCTTT.

The chain recombines TRBV9 with TRBJ2-1, with 7 bases matching TRBD2. Germline loops: CDR1 SGDLS, CDR2 YYNGEE. V lost 0 bases and J lost 8; bases outside the gene matches: 14. This CDR3 is built from 17 residues. CDR3 loop: CASSVGVSGLAVDEQFF. The CDR3 DNA follows: TGTGCCAGCAGCGTAGGTGTTAGCGGGTTAGCCGTCGATGAGCAGTTCTTC.